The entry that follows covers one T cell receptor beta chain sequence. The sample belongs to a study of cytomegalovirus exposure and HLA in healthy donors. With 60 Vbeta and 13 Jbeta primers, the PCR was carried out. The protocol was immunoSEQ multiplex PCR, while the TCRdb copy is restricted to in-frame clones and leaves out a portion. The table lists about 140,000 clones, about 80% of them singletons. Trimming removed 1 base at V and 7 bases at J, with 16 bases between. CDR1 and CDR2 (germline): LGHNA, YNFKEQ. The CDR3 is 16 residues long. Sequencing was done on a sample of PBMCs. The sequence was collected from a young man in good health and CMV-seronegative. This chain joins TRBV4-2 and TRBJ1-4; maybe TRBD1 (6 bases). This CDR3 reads CASSQGGGRYSEKLFF. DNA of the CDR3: TGTGCCAGCAGCCAAGGGGGGGGGCGGTATAGTGAAAAACTGTTTTTT.